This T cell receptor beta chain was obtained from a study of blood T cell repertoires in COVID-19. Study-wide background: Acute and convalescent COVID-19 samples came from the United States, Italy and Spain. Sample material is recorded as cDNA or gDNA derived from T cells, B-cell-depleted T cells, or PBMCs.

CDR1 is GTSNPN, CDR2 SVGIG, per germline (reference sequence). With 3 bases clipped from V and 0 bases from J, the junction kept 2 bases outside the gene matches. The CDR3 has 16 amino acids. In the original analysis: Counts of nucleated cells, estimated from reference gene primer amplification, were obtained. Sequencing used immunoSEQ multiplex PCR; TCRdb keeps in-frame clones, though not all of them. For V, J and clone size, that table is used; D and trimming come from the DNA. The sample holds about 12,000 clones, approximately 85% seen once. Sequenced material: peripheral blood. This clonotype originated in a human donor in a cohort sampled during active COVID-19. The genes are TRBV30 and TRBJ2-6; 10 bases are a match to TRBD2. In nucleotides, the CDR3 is TGTGCCTGGAGACTAGCGGGAATCTCTGGGGCCAACGTCCTGACTTTC. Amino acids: CAWRLAGISGANVLTF.